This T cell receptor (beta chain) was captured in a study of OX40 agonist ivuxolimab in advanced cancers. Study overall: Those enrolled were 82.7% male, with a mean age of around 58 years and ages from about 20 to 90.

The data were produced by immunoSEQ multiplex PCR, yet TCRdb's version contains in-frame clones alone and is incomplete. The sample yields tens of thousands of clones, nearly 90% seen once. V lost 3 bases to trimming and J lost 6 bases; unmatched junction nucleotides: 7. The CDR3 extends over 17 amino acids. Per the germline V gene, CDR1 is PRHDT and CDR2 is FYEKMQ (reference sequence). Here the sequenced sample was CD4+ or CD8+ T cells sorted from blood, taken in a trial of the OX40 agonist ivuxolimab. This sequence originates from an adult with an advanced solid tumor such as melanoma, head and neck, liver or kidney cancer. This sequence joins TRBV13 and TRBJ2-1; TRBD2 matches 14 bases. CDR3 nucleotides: TGTGCCAGCAGCTTGCGAAGACTAGCGGGGGGGTCCAATGAGCAGTTCTTC. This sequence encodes CASSLRRLAGGSNEQFF.